Reported below is one TCR beta chain. No antigen is known for it. Repertoires were generated with immunoSEQ multiplex PCR, while TCRdb's copy carries only in-frame clones and drops some. The repertoire holds about 490,000 clones, with less than 80% as singletons. From germline, CDR1 is LNHDA and CDR2 SQIVND (reference sequence). The V segment lost 1 base and the J segment 4 bases; nucleotides outside the gene matches: 2. The CDR3 runs 14 residues. Within Nashville, Tennessee resided all donors, each a Caucasian adult. The sample is drawn from a study of shared clonotypes between healthy human individuals. Broader study findings: Only blood was sampled, and tissue TCR repertoires likely differ from blood ones.

The sequencing input was PBMCs. This TCR was sampled from a woman between 40 and 50 years old in good health. Some clones in this sample may be carry-over from other donors' samples. The V gene is TRBV19, the J gene TRBJ2-3; 7 bases are a match to TRBD1. CDR3 coding DNA: TGTGCCAGTAGTATAGTAGGGGGCGCAGATACGCAGTATTTT. Translating it yields CASSIVGGADTQYF. The variable domain in full, with the rest retrieved from reference TRBV19 and TRBJ2-3, is DGGITQSPKYLFRKEGQNVTLSCEQNLNHDAMYWYRQDPGQGLRLIYYSQIVNDFQKGDIAEGYSVSREKKESFPLTVTSAQKNPTAFYLCASSIVGGADTQYFGPGTRLTVL.